This is a list of T cell receptor beta chains from one sample in a study of neurological immune-mediated disorders. TCRdb re-derived calls from the 5' RACE reads in MiXCR, one entry per CDR3 protein. This table has more than 75,000 distinct CDR3 sequences, 10% appearing once. Material: PBMCs. The receptors were gathered from a man in his forties in good health. CDR3s include the opening cysteine and the closing phenylalanine or tryptophan. D genes are given only for firm matches. Size values are once, few and many counts, or a class for expanded clones, and some rows have none.

clone_size | j_call | d_call | v_call | cdr3_nt | cdr3_aa
- | TRBJ2-2 | TRBD2 | TRBV7-3 | TGTGCCAGCAGCTTAAATCCAGCGGGAGTTTCCGGGGAGCTGTTTTTT | CASSLNPAGVSGELFF
many | TRBJ1-6 | - | TRBV7-2 | TGTGCCAGCAGCCCCGAAGGACCGCCATCACCCCTCCACTTT | CASSPEGPPSPLHF
- | TRBJ1-5 | - | TRBV6-2/TRBV6-3 | TGTGCCAGCACTCTGGGGAGCTCTAGCAATCAGCCCCAGCATTTT | CASTLGSSSNQPQHF
many | TRBJ1-1 | - | TRBV2 | TGTGCCAGCGAACAGGGAGGGGGGAGTGAAGCTTTCTTT | CASEQGGGSEAFF
many | TRBJ2-5 | - | TRBV7-9 | TGTGCCAGCAGCCCGGGAGTACCCGAGACCCAGTACTTC | CASSPGVPETQYF
many | TRBJ1-3 | - | TRBV6-6 | TGTGCCAGCAGTCCACAGGGTCCTGCTGGAAACACCATATATTTT | CASSPQGPAGNTIYF
many | TRBJ2-2 | TRBD2 | TRBV7-2 | TGTGCCAGCAGCTCCCGCCTAAGCGGGGGGGAGGCCGGGGAGCTGTTTTTT | CASSSRLSGGEAGELFF
- | TRBJ2-7 | TRBD2 | TRBV28 | TGTGCCAGCAGTTTACTTCGGGGAGGGAGTTCCTACGAGCAGTACTTC | CASSLLRGGSSYEQYF
many | TRBJ1-5 | - | TRBV5-5 | TGTGCCAGCAGCTTCGGACTCACCCTCATGGCGCAGCCCCAGCATTTT | CASSFGLTLMAQPQHF
many | TRBJ2-7 | - | TRBV6-1 | TGTGCCAGCAGTGAACCCGTTGACTACGAGCAGTACTTC | CASSEPVDYEQYF
many | TRBJ2-5 | - | TRBV5-1 | TGCGCCAGCAGCTTGTTCCAAGAGACCCAGTACTTC | CASSLFQETQYF
few | TRBJ2-7 | - | TRBV27 | TGTGCCAGCGCCGACAGGATCTCCTACGAGCAGTACTTC | CASADRISYEQYF
many | TRBJ2-7 | - | TRBV5-1 | TGCGCCAGCAGCTATTCCGGGACACCAACTAGCTCCTACGAGCAGTACTTC | CASSYSGTPTSSYEQYF
many | TRBJ2-7 | - | TRBV29-1 | TGCAGCGTTGCCCGGGAGATACACGAGCAGTACTTC | CSVAREIHEQYF
many | TRBJ2-3 | - | TRBV7-2 | TGTGCCAGCAGCCCCGAAGCAGATACGCAGTATTTT | CASSPEADTQYF
many | TRBJ1-1 | TRBD1 | TRBV6-5 | TGTGCCAGCAGTTACTCCGTGACAGGGAACGTGAACACTGAAGCTTTCTTT | CASSYSVTGNVNTEAFF